This TCR beta chain was obtained from a study of patients and donors after allogeneic stem cell transplantation (dated by TCRdb to the early 2020s). From its cysteine to its phenylalanine, the CDR3 spans 15 amino acids. The kept DNA is CDR3 alone, 45 bases in frame from the first base. V loses 6 bases, J loses 5 bases, and the germline ends lie 17 bases apart. Library preparation employed RT-PCR. TCRdb records NextSeq 550 as the sequencer. TCRdb passed the public sequencing reads through fastp at Q25 and MiXCR, retaining productive beta sequences. Rows matching on CDR3 protein sequence are summarized as one entry with the most common DNA and genes. Across this sample there are approximately 210,000 distinct CDR3 sequences, with around 41% seen only once. The ten top clones hold 33% of the sample. This clonotype was counted only a few times. Its antigen remains unidentified. It has no much larger one-base neighbor in the sample; base qualities were not kept.

The chain employs TRBV12-3 or TRBV12-4 and TRBJ1-5; a weak D assignment points to TRBD1 (5 bases agree). The TCR originated in a human donor who was either an allogeneic HSCT recipient or a stem cell or donor lymphocyte infusion donor (not recorded which). It is not recorded whose cells these are; they may come from a transplant donor. The sample was blood, either unsorted or a sorted T cell fraction (not recorded which). In nucleotides, the sequence is TGTGCCAGCAGCCCCGGCCGGGGGTGGGATCAGCCCCAGCATTTT. Its coded protein is CASSPGRGWDQPQHF.